This is a list of T cell receptor beta chains from one sample in a study of cytomegalovirus exposure and HLA in healthy donors. TCRdb's table, derived via immunoSEQ multiplex PCR, lists solely in-frame clones and lacks some. The sample consists of 70,000 to 100,000 clones, around 84% of them appearing once. The specimen was PBMCs. The receptors here all came from a man between 18 and 35 years old in good health and CMV-seronegative. CDR3s include the opening cysteine and the closing phenylalanine or tryptophan. A D gene is named only where the DNA matches it firmly. Part of the rows lack a size; the others show once, few, many or a class for expanded clones.

>TRBV7-2|15|NA|TRBJ2-7|NA
CASSLNSGPPYEQYF
TGTGCCAGCAGCTTAAACAGCGGGCCCCCCTACGAGCAGTACTTC
>TRBV21-1|16|NA|TRBJ2-7|NA
CASSKGGTGEFYEQYF
TGTGCCAGCAGCAAAGGGGGGACAGGGGAGTTCTACGAGCAGTACTTC
>TRBV5-1|18|NA|TRBJ2-6|once
CASSLWGGPGTGANVLTF
TGCGCCAGCAGCTTGTGGGGGGGGCCTGGTACTGGGGCCAACGTCCTGACTTTC
>TRBV19|15|NA|TRBJ1-6|NA
CASSISRGSNSPLHF
TGTGCCAGTAGTATCTCTAGGGGATCGAATTCACCCCTCCACTTT
>TRBV18|15|NA|TRBJ2-5|NA
CASSPEGGQEETQYF
TGTGCCAGCTCACCAGAGGGGGGGCAGGAAGAGACCCAGTACTTC
>TRBV14|15|TRBD1|TRBJ2-7|NA
CASSQNGQGAYEQYF
TGTGCCAGCAGCCAAAACGGACAGGGGGCCTACGAGCAGTACTTC
>TRBV4-2|19|TRBD2|TRBJ2-2|NA
CASSSGDVAGATSTGELFF
TGTGCCAGCAGCAGTGGAGACGTAGCGGGGGCCACGAGCACCGGGGAGCTGTTTTTT
>TRBV6-5|14|NA|TRBJ1-2|NA
CASSYSTVNYGYTF
TGTGCCAGCAGTTACTCGACAGTTAACTATGGCTACACCTTC
>TRBV4-2|14|NA|TRBJ2-7|NA
CASGAGGESSEQYF
TGTGCCAGCGGGGCCGGGGGAGAATCGAGCGAGCAGTACTTC
>TRBV21-1|16|NA|TRBJ1-2|NA
CASSKSPPREGYGYTF
TGTGCCAGCAGCAAAAGCCCCCCCCGGGAAGGCTATGGCTACACCTTC
>TRBV6-5|16|NA|TRBJ2-1|once
CASSYGGFPGVNEQFF
TGTGCCAGCAGTTACGGAGGATTCCCGGGAGTAAATGAGCAGTTCTTC
>TRBV19|12|NA|TRBJ2-1|NA
CASSPKYNEQFF
TGTGCCAGTAGTCCAAAATACAATGAGCAGTTCTTC
>TRBV11-2|14|NA|TRBJ2-5|once
CASSFWQGQETQYF
TGTGCCAGCAGCTTTTGGCAGGGCCAAGAGACCCAGTACTTC
>TRBV18|15|TRBD1|TRBJ1-5|NA
CASSPPGQGAEPQHF
TGTGCCAGCTCACCCCCGGGACAGGGGGCTGAGCCCCAGCATTTT
>TRBV5-6|15|TRBD1|TRBJ2-5|NA
CASSFLGTGRETQYF
TGTGCCAGCAGCTTTCTCGGGACAGGGAGGGAGACCCAGTACTTC
>TRBV9|13|NA|TRBJ2-1|NA
CASSVQGINEQFF
TGTGCCAGCAGCGTACAGGGGATCAATGAGCAGTTCTTC
>TRBV6-1|14|NA|TRBJ2-7|medium-sized
CASSQQLTPYEQYF
TGTGCCAGCAGCCAACAACTGACTCCCTACGAGCAGTACTTC
>TRBV10-3|14|NA|TRBJ1-2|NA
CAISERQGVGGYTF
TGTGCCATCAGTGAGCGGCAGGGCGTAGGGGGCTACACCTTC
>TRBV28|16|TRBD2|TRBJ2-7|NA
CASRPPVGGGAYEQYF
TGTGCCAGCAGGCCCCCTGTGGGCGGGGGGGCCTACGAGCAGTACTTC
>TRBV11-2|17|TRBD2|TRBJ2-5|NA
CASSFRTSGGVKETQYF
TGTGCCAGCAGCTTCCGGACTAGCGGGGGGGTTAAAGAGACCCAGTACTTC
>TRBV4-1|17|NA|TRBJ2-1|NA
CASSHTGMGGPYNEQFF
TGCGCCAGCAGCCACACCGGAATGGGGGGACCCTACAATGAGCAGTTCTTC
>TRBV2|14|TRBD1|TRBJ1-4|few
CASSEQGVGEKLFF
TGTGCCAGCAGTGAACAGGGGGTAGGCGAAAAACTGTTTTTT
>TRBV6-6|15|TRBD2|TRBJ2-3|NA
CASKPSGVSTDTQYF
TGTGCCAGCAAACCTAGCGGGGTTAGCACAGATACGCAGTATTTT
>TRBV30|16|NA|TRBJ1-2|once
CAWSVLEGGGGYGYTF
TGTGCCTGGAGTGTACTTGAGGGGGGGGGTGGCTATGGCTACACCTTC
>TRBV11-3|15|NA|TRBJ2-5|NA
CASSPRGDFQETQYF
TGTGCCAGCAGCCCCCGTGGCGACTTCCAAGAGACCCAGTACTTC
>TRBV14|13|NA|TRBJ1-2|NA
CASSQDGSDGYTF
TGTGCCAGCAGCCAAGATGGCTCAGATGGCTACACCTTC
>TRBV9|14|NA|TRBJ1-6|NA
CASRTGQGNSPLHF
TGTGCCAGCCGGACGGGACAAGGAAATTCACCCCTCCACTTT
>TRBV4-1|17|TRBD1|TRBJ1-5|NA
CASSQEPGQGADQPQHF
TGCGCCAGCAGCCAAGAACCGGGACAGGGGGCAGATCAGCCCCAGCATTTT